This TCR beta chain was identified during a study of CD8+ T cells in alopecia areata. In the study overall: Among treated patients, oral tofacitinib was administered at 5 to 10 mg twice daily. Patients given treatment had severity scored by the percentage of scalp area affected. Study conclusions and caveats: Patients shared TCRs less clearly than mice did, possibly owing to HLA. Scalp and blood retained many expanded lesional clones during tofacitinib.

Worth noting for this clone: Its antigen remains unidentified.

Sequencing relied on a cDNA template that was reverse transcribed from extracted RNA. Profiled with immunoSEQ multiplex PCR; TCRdb holds only in-frame clones, not every one. The profile shows around 100,000 clones, around 50% of them singletons. Germline loops: CDR1 SEHNR, CDR2 FQNEAQ (reference sequence). This CDR3 comprises 16 residues. V shed 6 bases and J 3 bases; nucleotides not matched to a gene: 10. Indicated treatment: oral pan-JAK inhibitor, 5-10 mg twice daily. The sample consisted of CD8+ T cells sorted from blood, taken at week 24, from a patient treated with tofacitinib. This clonotype was sampled from a human donor with alopecia areata. The genes are TRBV7-9 and TRBJ2-1, with 8 bases lining up with TRBD1. CDR3 protein: CASRGTDREIYNEQFF. The CDR3 nucleotides read TGTGCCAGCAGGGGGACGGACAGGGAAATCTACAATGAGCAGTTCTTC.